These T cell receptor beta chains were read from a single sample in a study of CD8 T cells in ankylosing spondylitis. TCRdb fed the 5' RACE reads into MiXCR, producing one record per CDR3 protein. This table has approximately 400,000 distinct CDR3 sequences, about 25% appearing once. Input material: blood, either unsorted or a sorted T cell fraction (not recorded which). Receptors originate from a male donor with ankylosing spondylitis. CDR3s include the opening cysteine and the closing phenylalanine or tryptophan. The order of the fields is CDR3 length, V gene, D gene, J gene, clone size, CDR3 protein, CDR3 DNA. A D gene is named only where the DNA matches it firmly. Not all rows give a size; the values are once, few, many and, for expanded clones, a class.

14,TRBV5-5,.,TRBJ1-1,few,CASGPDDRTTEAFF,TGTGCCAGCGGCCCGGATGACCGCACGACTGAAGCTTTCTTT
15,TRBV6-4,.,TRBJ2-1,.,CASSTDSGSYNEQFF,TGTGCCAGCAGCACGGACAGTGGGTCCTACAATGAGCAGTTCTTC
16,TRBV12-3/TRBV12-4,TRBD1,TRBJ2-3,few,CASSHRTGDSTDTQYF,TGTGCCAGCAGTCATCGGACAGGAGACTCCACAGATACGCAGTATTTT
12,TRBV25-1,TRBD1,TRBJ2-5,.,CASSRGPETQYF,TGTGCCAGCAGTAGGGGGCCGGAGACCCAGTACTTC
14,TRBV19,TRBD1,TRBJ2-2,few,CACTGTGDTGELFF,TGTGCCTGTACGGGGACAGGAGACACCGGGGAGCTGTTTTTT
14,TRBV29-1,.,TRBJ2-5,.,CSVVPRGHQETQYF,TGCAGCGTTGTGCCTCGTGGACACCAAGAGACCCAGTACTTC
14,TRBV5-6,TRBD1,TRBJ1-2,.,CASSHGDRDYGYTF,TGTGCCAGCAGCCATGGGGACAGGGACTATGGCTACACCTTC
15,TRBV7-9,TRBD1,TRBJ2-7,.,CASSATHRGSYEQYF,TGTGCCAGCAGCGCTACCCACAGGGGGAGCTACGAGCAGTACTTC
16,TRBV11-1,TRBD2,TRBJ2-2,few,CASSPRLAARTGELFF,TGTGCCAGCAGCCCCCGGCTAGCGGCACGGACCGGGGAGCTGTTTTTT
14,TRBV20-1,TRBD1,TRBJ2-3,.,CSVTLTGVTDTQYF,TGCAGTGTTACTCTGACAGGGGTTACAGATACGCAGTATTTT
15,TRBV4-2,.,TRBJ1-2,.,CASSQDPDGLYGYTF,TGTGCCAGCAGCCAAGACCCAGACGGGCTCTATGGCTACACCTTC
12,TRBV12-3/TRBV12-4,.,TRBJ1-2,few,CASSFGGVGYTF,TGTGCCAGCAGTTTCGGAGGGGTTGGCTACACCTTC
14,TRBV7-2,.,TRBJ2-1,medium-sized,CASSISWRDNEQFF,TGTGCCAGCAGCATAAGTTGGAGGGACAATGAGCAGTTCTTC
13,TRBV6-1,.,TRBJ1-5,.,CASRAFLHQPQHF,TGTGCCAGCAGGGCCTTTCTCCATCAGCCCCAGCATTTT